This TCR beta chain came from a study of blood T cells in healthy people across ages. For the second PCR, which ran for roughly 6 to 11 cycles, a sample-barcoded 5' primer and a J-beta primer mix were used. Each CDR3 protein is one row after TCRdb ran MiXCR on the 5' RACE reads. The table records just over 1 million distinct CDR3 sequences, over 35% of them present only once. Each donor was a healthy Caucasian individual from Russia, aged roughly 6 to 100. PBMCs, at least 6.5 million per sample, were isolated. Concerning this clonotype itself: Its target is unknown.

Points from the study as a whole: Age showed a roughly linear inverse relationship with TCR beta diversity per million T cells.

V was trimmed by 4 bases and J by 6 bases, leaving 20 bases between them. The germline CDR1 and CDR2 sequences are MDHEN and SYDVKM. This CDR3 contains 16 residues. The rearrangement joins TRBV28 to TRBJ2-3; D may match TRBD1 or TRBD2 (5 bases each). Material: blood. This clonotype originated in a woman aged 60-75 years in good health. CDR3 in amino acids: CASSSTGTQKQDTQYF. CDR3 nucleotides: TGTGCCAGCAGTTCGACCGGGACCCAAAAGCAGGATACGCAGTATTTT.